This T cell receptor (beta chain) was identified in a study of cytomegalovirus exposure and HLA in healthy donors. Study-wide results and caveats: Analysis performed later showed TCR beta chains linked to HLA being more clonally expanded than equally common others.

The CDR3 length is 15 residues. V gave up 6 bases and J gave up 6 bases; unmatched junction bases: 4. Germline-derived CDR1 and CDR2 are SNHLY and FYNNEI. About this clone: Its antigen is still unknown.

60 Vbeta and 13 Jbeta primers were used in PCR. Sequencing used immunoSEQ multiplex PCR; TCRdb keeps in-frame clones, though not all of them. The table includes 150,000 to 200,000 clones, roughly a tenth detected once. V and J are TRBV2 and TRBJ2-1; 14 bases line up with TRBD2. Sequencing input: PBMCs. The TCR originated in a woman in her thirties in good health and CMV-seropositive. CDR3 coding DNA: TGTGCCAGCAGCCTAGGACTAGCGGGAGGCAATGAGCAGTTCTTC. Amino acid sequence: CASSLGLAGGNEQFF.